The TCR beta chain under discussion was sequenced for a study of T cells in narcolepsy. General observations from the study: HCRT-specific and TRIB2-specific autoreactive clonotypes appeared among same-patient CSF and blood CD4+ clonotypes.

Sequencing used immunoSEQ multiplex PCR; TCRdb keeps in-frame clones, though not all of them. This sample carries 30,000 or so clones, around 79% of them seen once, and the ten largest clones take under 5%. Points on this clone: Antigen unknown.

The sequence came from a human donor in good health. Sample: memory (CD45RA-) CD4+ T cells from blood.

The DNA for the CDR3 is TGTGCCAGCAGCTTGGGACTAGAGTCCAACGAGCAGTACTTC. It codes for CASSLGLESNEQYF. The rearrangement links TRBV5-8 to TRBJ2-7, with a tentative D call TRBD2 (6 bases). V was shortened by 0 bases and J by 5 bases, with 12 bases between the two germline ends. CDR1 SGHTS and CDR2 YDEGEE come from the germline V gene. There are 14 residues in the CDR3.